This T cell receptor (beta chain) is drawn from a study of blood T cell repertoires in COVID-19. Study summary: Researchers got acute and convalescent COVID-19 samples from the United States, Italy and Spain.

TCRdb's copy holds only in-frame clones and misses some; the assay was immunoSEQ multiplex PCR. The table shows about 11,000 clones, with 80% to 90% occurring only once. The CDR3 contains 15 residues. The TCR comes from a human donor in a cohort sampled during active COVID-19. V usage is TRBV21-1 and J usage is TRBJ2-7; the listed D gene, TRBD2, was not tested against the DNA. TRBV21-1 is tagged as a pseudogene. Sequenced input: peripheral blood. CDR3 region: CASSKGDGVSYEQYF. The CDR3 nucleotides are TGTGCCAGCAGCAAAGGAGACGGGGTCTCCTACGAGCAGTACTTC.